Presented here are 4 T cell receptor beta chains from one specimen sequenced in a study of blood T cell repertoires in COVID-19 (dated by TCRdb to about 2020). The library was produced with the immunoSEQ multiplex PCR assay. Held by TCRdb, this immuneACCESS table contains in-frame sequences only and omits some clones. Under half of the omission traces to an unresolved V gene where checked; the cause of the rest is unknown. Across this sample there are approximately 180,000 clones, with 60% to 80% seen only once. The ten biggest clones cover approximately 26% of the sample. The source material was peripheral blood. Receptors originate from a woman aged 70-85 years with acute or convalescent COVID-19.

The J gene is TRBJ2-5, the V gene TRBV5-1; 13 bases line up with TRBD2. V was pared by 5 bases and J by 3 bases, with 10 bases of the junction left unmatched. There are 17 residues in the CDR3. CDR1 is SGHRS and CDR2 is YFSETQ in the germline V gene. The CDR3 DNA reads as TGCGCCAGCAGGAGACTAGCGGGAGGCCACGCGGAAGAGACCCAGTACTTC. This gives the protein CASRRLAGGHAEETQYF.

The rearrangement joins TRBV2 to TRBJ1-2; 7 bases map to TRBD1. CDR3 size: 13 residues. The germline V gene has CDR1 SNHLY and CDR2 FYNNEI. Unmatched junction bases numbered 6, after V lost 6 bases and J lost 5 bases. The CDR3 nucleotides are TGTGCCAGCAGGCCGGACAGGCTTTATGGCTACACCTTC. The encoded protein is CASRPDRLYGYTF.

This clone was counted a few times. The gene calls are TRBV6-1 and TRBJ2-1; 13 bases line up with TRBD2. The V gene's germline CDR1 is MNHNS and CDR2 SASEGT. V dropped 4 bases and J dropped 6; count of bases not matched to a gene: 12. This CDR3 comprises 18 residues. CDR3 coding DNA: TGTGCCAGCAGTGGCCGGACTAGCGGGAGAACACCCCGCAATGAGCAGTTCTTC. It codes for CASSGRTSGRTPRNEQFF.

The chain joins TRBV4-1 to TRBJ2-7; 8 positions agree with TRBD2. The CDR3 is 20 amino acids. Germline CDR1 and CDR2: MGHRA and YSYEKL. J gave up 2 bases and V 2 bases, and 20 bases lay outside the gene matches. Written as DNA, the CDR3 is TGCGCCAGCAGCCAAATTTACACGGACATCCTCGGGACTAGTCCCTACGAGCAGTACTTC. Residues: CASSQIYTDILGTSPYEQYF.